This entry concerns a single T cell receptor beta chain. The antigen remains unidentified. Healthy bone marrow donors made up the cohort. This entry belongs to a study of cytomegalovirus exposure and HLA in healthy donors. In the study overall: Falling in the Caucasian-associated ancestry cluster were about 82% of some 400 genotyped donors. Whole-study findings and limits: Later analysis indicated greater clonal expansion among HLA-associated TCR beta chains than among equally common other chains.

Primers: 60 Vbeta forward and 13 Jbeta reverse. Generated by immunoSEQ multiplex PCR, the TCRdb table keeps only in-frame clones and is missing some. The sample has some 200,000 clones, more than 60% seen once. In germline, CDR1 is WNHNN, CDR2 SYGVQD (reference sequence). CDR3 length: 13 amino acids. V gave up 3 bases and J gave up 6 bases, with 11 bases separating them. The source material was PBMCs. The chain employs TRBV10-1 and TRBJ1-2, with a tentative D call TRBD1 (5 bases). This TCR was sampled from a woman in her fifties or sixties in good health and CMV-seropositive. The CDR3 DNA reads TGCGCCAGCAGTGACAGGGTAGGGGATGGCTACACCTTC. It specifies CASSDRVGDGYTF.